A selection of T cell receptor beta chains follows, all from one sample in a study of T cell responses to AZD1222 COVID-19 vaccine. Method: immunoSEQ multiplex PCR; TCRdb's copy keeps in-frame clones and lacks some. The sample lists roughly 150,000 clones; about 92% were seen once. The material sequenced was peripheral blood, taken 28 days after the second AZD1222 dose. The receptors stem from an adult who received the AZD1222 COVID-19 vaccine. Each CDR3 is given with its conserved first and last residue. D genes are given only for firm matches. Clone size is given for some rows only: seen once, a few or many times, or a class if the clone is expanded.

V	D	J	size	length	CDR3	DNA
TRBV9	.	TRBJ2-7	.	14	CASSRAGSSYEQYF	TGTGCCAGCAGTCGGGCGGGGAGCTCCTACGAGCAGTACTTC
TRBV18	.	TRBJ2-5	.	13	CASSSKAIETQYF	TGTGCCAGCTCGTCCAAGGCGATTGAGACCCAGTACTTC
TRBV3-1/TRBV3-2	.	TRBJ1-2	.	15	CASSQVLGRVLGYTF	TGTGCCAGCAGCCAAGTTTTGGGCCGAGTCTTAGGCTACACCTTC
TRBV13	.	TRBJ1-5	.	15	CASSLRGAPGQPQHF	TGTGCCAGCAGCTTACGTGGGGCTCCGGGGCAGCCCCAGCATTTT
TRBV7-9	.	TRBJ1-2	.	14	CASSLGGGNHGYTF	TGTGCCAGCAGCTTAGGAGGGGGGAACCATGGCTACACCTTC
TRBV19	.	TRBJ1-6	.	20	CASSPESALGRFSYNSPLHF	TGTGCCAGTAGTCCAGAATCGGCCCTAGGACGGTTCTCCTATAATTCACCCCTCCACTTT
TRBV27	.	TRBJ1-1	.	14	CASSSTDRPREAFF	TGTGCCAGCAGCTCCACTGACAGACCCCGTGAAGCTTTCTTT
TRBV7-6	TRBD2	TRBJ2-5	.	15	CASSQTSGIQETQYF	TGTGCCAGCAGCCAGACTAGCGGGATACAAGAGACCCAGTACTTC
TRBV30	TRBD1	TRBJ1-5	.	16	CAWRSRDSFGNQPQHF	TGTGCCTGGAGGTCCCGGGACAGTTTCGGCAATCAGCCCCAGCATTTT
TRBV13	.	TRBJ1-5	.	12	CASSLGNQPQHF	TGTGCCAGCAGCCTAGGGAATCAGCCCCAGCATTTT
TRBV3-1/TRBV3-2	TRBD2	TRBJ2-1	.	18	CASSQGTSGRFRGNEQFF	TGTGCCAGCAGCCAAGGGACTAGCGGGAGGTTTAGGGGGAATGAGCAGTTCTTC
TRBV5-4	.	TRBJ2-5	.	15	CASSPQLVSEETQYF	TGTGCCAGCAGCCCCCAATTGGTTTCAGAAGAGACCCAGTACTTC
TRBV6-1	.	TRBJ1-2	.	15	CASSEGGALYYGYTF	TGTGCCAGCAGTGAAGGGGGGGCGCTATACTATGGCTACACCTTC
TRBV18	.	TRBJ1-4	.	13	CASSPGKGQQLFF	TGTGCCAGCTCACCAGGAAAAGGACAGCAACTGTTTTTT
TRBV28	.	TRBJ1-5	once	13	CASSLNGNQPQHF	TGTGCCAGCAGTTTAAACGGCAATCAGCCCCAGCATTTT
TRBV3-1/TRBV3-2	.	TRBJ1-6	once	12	CASSQDPSPLHF	TGTGCCAGCAGCCAAGATCCCTCACCCCTCCACTTT
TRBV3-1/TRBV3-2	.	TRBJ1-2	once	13	CASSQGTYDGYTF	TGTGCCAGCAGCCAAGGTACATACGATGGCTACACCTTC
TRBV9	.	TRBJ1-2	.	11	CASSVGRGYTF	TGTGCCAGCAGCGTGGGACGCGGCTACACCTTC
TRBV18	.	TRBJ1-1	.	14	CASSPRQGNHEAFF	TGTGCCAGCTCACCCCGCCAGGGTAACCATGAAGCTTTCTTT
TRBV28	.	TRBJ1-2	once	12	CASSSSHGGYTF	TGTGCCAGCAGTTCCTCCCATGGTGGCTACACCTTC
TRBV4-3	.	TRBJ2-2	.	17	CASSQSYTELDTGELFF	TGCGCCAGCAGCCAATCCTACACAGAGTTAGACACCGGGGAGCTGTTTTTT
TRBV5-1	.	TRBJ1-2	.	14	CASSPDGANYGYTF	TGCGCCAGCAGCCCGGACGGGGCTAACTATGGCTACACCTTC
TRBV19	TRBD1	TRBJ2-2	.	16	CASSPPGQEITGELFF	TGTGCCAGTAGTCCGCCGGGACAGGAAATCACCGGGGAGCTGTTTTTT
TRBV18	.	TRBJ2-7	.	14	CASSPPWQGDEQYF	TGTGCCAGCTCACCCCCGTGGCAGGGCGACGAGCAGTACTTC
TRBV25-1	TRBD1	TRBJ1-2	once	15	CASSNAGTGPYGYTF	TGTGCCAGCAGTAACGCCGGGACAGGACCCTATGGCTACACCTTC
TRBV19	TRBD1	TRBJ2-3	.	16	CASSDRTGSFTDTQYF	TGTGCCAGTAGCGATAGGACAGGGTCATTCACAGATACGCAGTATTTT
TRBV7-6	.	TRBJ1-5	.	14	CASSPGPNNQPQHF	TGTGCCAGCAGCCCGGGACCGAACAATCAGCCCCAGCATTTT
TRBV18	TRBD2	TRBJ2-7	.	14	CASSPAWGGYEQYF	TGTGCCAGCTCACCAGCTTGGGGGGGCTACGAGCAGTACTTC
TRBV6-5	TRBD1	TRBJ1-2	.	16	CASSSHRRDRVHGYTF	TGTGCCAGCAGTTCCCATCGTAGGGACAGGGTCCATGGCTACACCTTC
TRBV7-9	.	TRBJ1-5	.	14	CASSFGDTNQPQHF	TGTGCCAGCAGCTTTGGGGATACCAATCAGCCCCAGCATTTT
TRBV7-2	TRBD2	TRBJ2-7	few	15	CASSPPAGAAYEQYF	TGTGCCAGCAGCCCTCCAGCGGGAGCTGCCTACGAGCAGTACTTC
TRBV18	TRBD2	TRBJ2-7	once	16	CASSPTGLAGSYEQYF	TGTGCCAGCTCACCTACAGGACTAGCGGGATCCTACGAGCAGTACTTC
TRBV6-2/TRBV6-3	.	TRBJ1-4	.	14	CASSWAQTNEKLFF	TGTGCCAGCAGTTGGGCGCAAACCAATGAAAAACTGTTTTTT
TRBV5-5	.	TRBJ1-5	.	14	CASSLWGDGQPQHF	TGTGCCAGCAGCTTGTGGGGGGATGGTCAGCCCCAGCATTTT
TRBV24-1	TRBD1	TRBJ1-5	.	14	CATRAGGGNQPQHF	TGTGCCACCAGGGCAGGGGGTGGCAATCAGCCCCAGCATTTT
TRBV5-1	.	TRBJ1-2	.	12	CASSIGTNGYTF	TGCGCCAGCAGCATAGGGACAAATGGCTACACCTTC
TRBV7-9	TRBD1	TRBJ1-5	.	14	CASSLTGGTRPQHF	TGTGCCAGCAGCTTAACAGGGGGGACAAGGCCCCAGCATTTT
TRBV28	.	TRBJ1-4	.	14	CASISSATNEKLFF	TGTGCCAGCATTTCCTCTGCAACTAATGAAAAACTGTTTTTT
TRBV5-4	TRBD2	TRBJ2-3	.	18	CASSLKGLAGIRTDTQYF	TGTGCCAGCAGCTTGAAGGGACTAGCGGGGATCCGCACAGATACGCAGTATTTT
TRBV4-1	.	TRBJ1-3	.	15	CASSPGTTSGNTIYF	TGCGCCAGCAGCCCCGGGACAACCTCTGGAAACACCATATATTTT
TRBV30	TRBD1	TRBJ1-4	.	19	CAWSPMDRAMWAGNEKLFF	TGTGCCTGGAGTCCCATGGACAGGGCAATGTGGGCGGGTAATGAAAAACTGTTTTTT
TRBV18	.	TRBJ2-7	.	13	CASSPLDAYEQYF	TGTGCCAGCTCACCCCTAGACGCCTACGAGCAGTACTTC
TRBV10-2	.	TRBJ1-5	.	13	CATGGAPGQPQHF	TGCGCCACCGGAGGGGCCCCGGGGCAGCCCCAGCATTTT
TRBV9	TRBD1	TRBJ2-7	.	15	CASSPRTGGHYEQYF	TGTGCCAGCAGCCCGAGGACAGGGGGTCACTACGAGCAGTACTTC
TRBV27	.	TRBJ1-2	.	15	CASGTTDSPFRGYTF	TGTGCCAGCGGAACGACAGACTCGCCTTTTCGGGGCTACACCTTC
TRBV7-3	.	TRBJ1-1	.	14	CASSSTGQGTEAFF	TGTGCCAGCAGCTCCACGGGCCAGGGGACTGAAGCTTTCTTT
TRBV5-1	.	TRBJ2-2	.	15	CASSLGTANTGELFF	TGCGCCAGCAGCTTAGGAACAGCGAACACCGGGGAGCTGTTTTTT
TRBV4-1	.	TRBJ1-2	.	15	CASSQVHLQGDPYTF	TGCGCCAGCAGCCAAGTTCACCTCCAGGGTGATCCGTACACCTTC
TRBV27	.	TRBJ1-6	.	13	CASSLGGNSPLHF	TGTGCCAGCAGTTTGGGAGGGAATTCACCCCTCCACTTT
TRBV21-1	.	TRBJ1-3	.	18	CASSKGDSQGWTGNTIYF	TGTGCCAGCAGCAAAGGAGATTCGCAGGGCTGGACTGGAAACACCATATATTTT